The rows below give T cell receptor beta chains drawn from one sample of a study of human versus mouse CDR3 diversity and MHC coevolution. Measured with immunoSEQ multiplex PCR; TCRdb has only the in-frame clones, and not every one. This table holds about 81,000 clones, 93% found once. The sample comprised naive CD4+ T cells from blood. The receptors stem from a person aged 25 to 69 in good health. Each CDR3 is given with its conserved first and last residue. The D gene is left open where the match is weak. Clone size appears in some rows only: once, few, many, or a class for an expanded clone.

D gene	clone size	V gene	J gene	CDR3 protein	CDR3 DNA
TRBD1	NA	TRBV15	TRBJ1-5	CATSSRTQGSNQPQHF	TGTGCCACCAGCTCTCGCACACAGGGGAGCAATCAGCCCCAGCATTTT
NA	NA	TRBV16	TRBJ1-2	CASSQWEGARYGYTF	TGTGCCAGCAGCCAATGGGAAGGGGCTCGATATGGCTACACCTTC
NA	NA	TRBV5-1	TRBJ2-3	CASSSGSEPTDTQYF	TGCGCCAGCAGCTCCGGCAGCGAACCCACAGATACGCAGTATTTT
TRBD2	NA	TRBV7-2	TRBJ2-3	CASSFLRTSGGSSTDTQYF	TGTGCCAGCAGCTTCTTACGGACTAGCGGGGGGTCTAGCACAGATACGCAGTATTTT
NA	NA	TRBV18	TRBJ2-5	CASSEVTEQYF	TGTGCCAGCTCAGAGGTTACTGAGCAGTACTTC
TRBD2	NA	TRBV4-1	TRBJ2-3	CASSPTSGRADTQYF	TGCGCCAGCAGCCCAACTAGCGGGAGAGCAGATACGCAGTATTTT
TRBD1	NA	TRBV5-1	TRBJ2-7	CASSLVDRGYEQYF	TGCGCCAGCAGCTTGGTGGACAGGGGTTACGAGCAGTACTTC
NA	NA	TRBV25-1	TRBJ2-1	CASSEQGTEQFF	TGTGCCAGCAGTGAACAGGGAACTGAGCAGTTCTTC
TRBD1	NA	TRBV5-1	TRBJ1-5	CASSLDRGGQPQHF	TGCGCCAGCAGCTTGGACAGGGGGGGTCAGCCCCAGCATTTT
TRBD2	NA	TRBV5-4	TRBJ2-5	CASSLGGLAGGQGETQYF	TGTGCCAGCAGCTTGGGGGGACTAGCGGGGGGGCAGGGAGAGACCCAGTACTTC
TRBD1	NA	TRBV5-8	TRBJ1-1	CASSFRQGDTEAFF	TGTGCCAGCAGCTTTCGACAGGGAGACACTGAAGCTTTCTTT
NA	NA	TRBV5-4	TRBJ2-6	CASSLAGGRGANVLTF	TGTGCCAGCAGCTTGGCCGGGGGGCGGGGGGCCAACGTCCTGACTTTC
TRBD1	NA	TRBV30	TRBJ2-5	CAGRQGPSWETQYF	TGTGCCGGCAGACAGGGTCCCTCCTGGGAGACCCAGTACTTC
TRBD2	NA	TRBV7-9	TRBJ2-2	CASSRAGGKTGELFF	TGTGCCAGCAGCCGAGCGGGGGGGAAAACCGGGGAGCTGTTTTTT
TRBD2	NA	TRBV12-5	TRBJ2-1	CASGLGLAGYNEQFF	TGTGCTAGTGGTTTGGGGCTAGCGGGCTACAATGAGCAGTTCTTC
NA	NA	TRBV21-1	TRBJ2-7	CASRRQESSYEQYF	TGTGCCAGCAGACGACAGGAAAGTTCCTACGAGCAGTACTTC
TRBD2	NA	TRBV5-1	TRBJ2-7	CASNPGGRPWLEQYF	TGCGCCAGCAACCCGGGGGGGAGACCCTGGCTCGAGCAGTACTTC
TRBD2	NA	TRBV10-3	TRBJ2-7	CAIAPGLAVPYEQYF	TGTGCCATCGCCCCAGGACTAGCGGTTCCCTACGAGCAGTACTTC
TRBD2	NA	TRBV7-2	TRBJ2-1	CASSQGLAGGGGYNEQFF	TGTGCCAGCAGCCAAGGACTAGCGGGAGGGGGAGGCTACAATGAGCAGTTCTTC
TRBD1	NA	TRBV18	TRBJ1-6	CASSRDSSYNSPLHF	TGTGCCAGCTCGCGGGACAGCTCCTATAATTCACCCCTCCACTTT
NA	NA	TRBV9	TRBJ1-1	CASSVIGGTEAFF	TGTGCCAGCAGCGTCATCGGGGGAACTGAAGCTTTCTTT
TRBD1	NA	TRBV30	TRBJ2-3	CAWIRGGLPSGTDTQYF	TGTGCCTGGATTAGAGGGGGCCTACCCTCTGGCACAGATACGCAGTATTTT
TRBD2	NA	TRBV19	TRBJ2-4	CASSIDRVSGRGSIQYF	TGTGCCAGTAGTATTGACAGAGTTAGCGGGAGGGGGAGCATTCAGTACTTC
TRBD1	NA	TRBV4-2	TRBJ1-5	CASSQDRTGRQHF	TGTGCCAGCAGCCAAGATCGGACAGGGCGCCAGCATTTT
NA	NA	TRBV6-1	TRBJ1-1	CASSVKEGSPMNTEAFF	TGTGCCAGCAGTGTCAAGGAGGGGTCTCCTATGAACACTGAAGCTTTCTTT
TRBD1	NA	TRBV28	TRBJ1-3	CAYGTGAGNTIYF	TGTGCCTACGGGACAGGGGCTGGAAACACCATATATTTT
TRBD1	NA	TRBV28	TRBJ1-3	CASSSQGAVDGNTIYF	TGTGCCAGCAGTTCACAGGGGGCTGTGGATGGAAACACCATATATTTT
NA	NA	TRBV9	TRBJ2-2	CASSPHGVTGELFF	TGTGCCAGCAGCCCGCACGGGGTCACCGGGGAGCTGTTTTTT
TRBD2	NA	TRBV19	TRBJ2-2	CASIRTSGPTGELFF	TGTGCCAGTATAAGGACTAGCGGGCCGACCGGGGAGCTGTTTTTT
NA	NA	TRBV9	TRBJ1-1	CASSVVPRLMNTEAFF	TGTGCCAGCAGCGTAGTACCCAGGCTAATGAACACTGAAGCTTTCTTT
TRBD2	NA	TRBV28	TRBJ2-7	CASSIRTSGRGEQYF	TGTGCCAGCAGTATCCGGACTAGCGGGAGGGGCGAGCAGTACTTC
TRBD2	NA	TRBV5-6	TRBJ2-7	CASSGSGLAGWGEQYF	TGTGCCAGCAGCGGGTCCGGACTAGCGGGATGGGGCGAGCAGTACTTC
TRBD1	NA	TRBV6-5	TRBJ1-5	CASRGQGSNQPQHF	TGTGCCAGCAGGGGACAGGGAAGCAATCAGCCCCAGCATTTT
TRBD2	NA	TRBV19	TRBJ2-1	CASSIGGGTYNEQFF	TGTGCCAGTAGTATCGGCGGGGGGACCTACAATGAGCAGTTCTTC
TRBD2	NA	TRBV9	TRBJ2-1	CASSGLAGGTYNEQFF	TGTGCCAGCAGCGGACTAGCGGGAGGGACTTACAATGAGCAGTTCTTC
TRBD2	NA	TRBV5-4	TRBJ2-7	CASSLRGGTYEQYF	TGTGCCAGCAGCCTTAGGGGAGGGACCTACGAGCAGTACTTC
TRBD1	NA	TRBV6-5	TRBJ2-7	CASSYFAGGRGEQYF	TGTGCCAGCAGTTACTTCGCAGGGGGCAGGGGCGAGCAGTACTTC
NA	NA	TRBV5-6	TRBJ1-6	CASSFRAGVNNSPLHF	TGTGCCAGCAGCTTCCGGGCAGGGGTCAACAATTCACCCCTCCACTTT
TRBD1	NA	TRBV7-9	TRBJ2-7	CASSLARGQGSYEQYF	TGTGCCAGCAGCTTAGCGCGGGGACAGGGGTCCTACGAGCAGTACTTC
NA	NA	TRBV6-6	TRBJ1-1	CASRDGIMNTEAFF	TGTGCCAGCAGAGACGGGATCATGAACACTGAAGCTTTCTTT
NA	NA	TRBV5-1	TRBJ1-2	CASTYSGASILNGYTF	TGCGCCAGCACGTACTCAGGGGCATCGATTTTGAATGGCTACACCTTC
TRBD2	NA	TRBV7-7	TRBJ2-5	CASSFLAGNQETQYF	TGTGCCAGCAGCTTCCTAGCGGGGAACCAAGAGACCCAGTACTTC
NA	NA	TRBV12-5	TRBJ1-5	CASALGHNQPQHF	TGTGCTAGTGCCCTAGGTCACAATCAGCCCCAGCATTTT
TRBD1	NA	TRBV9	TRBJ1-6	CASSVGTANSPLHF	TGTGCCAGCAGCGTCGGGACAGCTAATTCACCCCTCCACTTT
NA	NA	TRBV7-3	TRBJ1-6	CASSLTGQGNSPLHF	TGTGCCAGCAGCTTAACGGGGCAGGGGAATTCACCCCTCCACTTT
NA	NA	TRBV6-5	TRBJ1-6	CASSYSGDSPLHF	TGTGCCAGCAGTTACTCCGGGGATTCACCCCTCCACTTT
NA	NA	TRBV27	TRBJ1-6	CASTLLRGSNSPLHF	TGTGCCAGCACCCTTCTCCGAGGGAGCAATTCACCCCTCCACTTT
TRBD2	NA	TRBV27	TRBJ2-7	CASRTSGTYEQYF	TGTGCCAGCAGGACTAGCGGGACCTACGAGCAGTACTTC
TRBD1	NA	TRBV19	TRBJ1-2	CASTNPRGTGESAKGYTF	TGTGCCAGTACTAACCCCAGGGGGACAGGGGAATCTGCGAAGGGCTACACCTTC
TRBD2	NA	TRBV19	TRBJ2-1	CASSKTSGRPYNEQFF	TGTGCCAGTAGTAAGACTAGCGGGAGACCTTACAATGAGCAGTTCTTC
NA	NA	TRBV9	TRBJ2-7	CASSVGITGIYEQYF	TGTGCCAGCAGCGTAGGGATTACAGGGATTTACGAGCAGTACTTC
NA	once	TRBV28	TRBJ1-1	CASHNSGAMNTEAFF	TGTGCCAGCCATAATTCAGGGGCTATGAACACTGAAGCTTTCTTT
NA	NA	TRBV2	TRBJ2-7	CASNERIYEQYF	TGTGCCAGCAATGAGCGGATCTACGAGCAGTACTTC
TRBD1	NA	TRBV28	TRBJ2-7	CASSLRDSSYEQYF	TGTGCCAGCAGTTTAAGGGACAGCTCCTACGAGCAGTACTTC
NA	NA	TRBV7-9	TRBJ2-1	CASSLGQYNEQFF	TGTGCCAGCAGCTTAGGCCAGTACAATGAGCAGTTCTTC
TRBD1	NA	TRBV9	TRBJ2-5	CASSSGGTGGPWETQYF	TGTGCCAGCAGCTCTGGGGGGACAGGGGGTCCTTGGGAGACCCAGTACTTC
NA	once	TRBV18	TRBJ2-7	CASSPRDGEQYF	TGTGCCAGCTCACCGCGGGACGGCGAGCAGTACTTC
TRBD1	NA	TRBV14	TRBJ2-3	CASSHRGPPDTQYF	TGTGCCAGCAGCCACAGGGGGCCCCCAGATACGCAGTATTTT
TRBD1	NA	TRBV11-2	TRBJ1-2	CASSLPDRVAYTF	TGTGCCAGCAGCTTGCCCGACAGGGTCGCCTACACCTTC
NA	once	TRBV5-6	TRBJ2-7	CASSLRPGYEQYF	TGTGCCAGCAGCTTACGTCCGGGGTACGAGCAGTACTTC